Listed below are T cell receptor beta chains from one sample, sequenced in a study of Ad26.COV2.S vaccination and SARS-CoV-2 variants. Assay: immunoSEQ multiplex PCR; the TCRdb copy retains only in-frame clones and omits some. This sample has hundreds of thousands of clones, with 70% to 90% found just once. The specimen was peripheral blood, collected in a trial of Ad26.COV2.S vaccine versus placebo. These receptors all come from a person aged 18 to 59 who received the Ad26.COV2.S COVID-19 vaccine or a placebo. The CDR3 runs from the conserved cysteine through the conserved F or W. D genes are given only for firm matches. The listing skips clone size in some rows; elsewhere it reads once, few, many or a size class.

J gene: TRBJ2-7
V gene: TRBV7-9
D gene: NA
clone size: NA
CDR3 DNA: TGTGCCAGCAGCCCCCCCCGGGACGGTGCTAAAAGCTCCTACGAGCAGTACTTC
CDR3 protein: CASSPPRDGAKSSYEQYF

J gene: TRBJ2-1
V gene: TRBV19
D gene: TRBD2
clone size: once
CDR3 DNA: TGTGCCAGTAGTTCCGGACTAGCGGGATTGTACAATGAGCAGTTCTTC
CDR3 protein: CASSSGLAGLYNEQFF

J gene: TRBJ2-7
V gene: TRBV10-3
D gene: TRBD1
clone size: NA
CDR3 DNA: TGTGCCATCAGTGAGTCGGGACAGGGGTTCGAGCAGTACTTC
CDR3 protein: CAISESGQGFEQYF

J gene: TRBJ2-5
V gene: TRBV7-2
D gene: NA
clone size: NA
CDR3 DNA: TGTGCCAGCAGCTTAGCGGGGGCCTGGGAGACCCAGTACTTC
CDR3 protein: CASSLAGAWETQYF

J gene: TRBJ2-7
V gene: TRBV7-2
D gene: NA
clone size: once
CDR3 DNA: TGTGCCAGCAGCTTGACCGGGACCACCTACGAGCAGTACTTC
CDR3 protein: CASSLTGTTYEQYF

J gene: TRBJ2-7
V gene: TRBV3-1/TRBV3-2
D gene: NA
clone size: NA
CDR3 DNA: TGTGCCAGCAGCCAAGATCTCGTCTACGAGCAGTACTTC
CDR3 protein: CASSQDLVYEQYF

J gene: TRBJ1-2
V gene: TRBV10-3
D gene: NA
clone size: NA
CDR3 DNA: TGTGCCATCAGTGAAGAAAGGGTAGGCTACACCTTC
CDR3 protein: CAISEERVGYTF

J gene: TRBJ1-2
V gene: TRBV29-1
D gene: TRBD1
clone size: once
CDR3 DNA: TGCAGCGTTGACAGGGACAGGGTCGGCTACACCTTC
CDR3 protein: CSVDRDRVGYTF

J gene: TRBJ2-7
V gene: TRBV30
D gene: NA
clone size: once
CDR3 DNA: TGTGCCTGGATGAGGGGAGGGGGCCCCTCCTACGAGCAGTACTTC
CDR3 protein: CAWMRGGGPSYEQYF

J gene: TRBJ2-7
V gene: TRBV20-1
D gene: NA
clone size: once
CDR3 DNA: TGCAGTGCTAGTAGGCAGTTCTCCTACGAGCAGTACTTC
CDR3 protein: CSASRQFSYEQYF

J gene: TRBJ1-6
V gene: TRBV6-5
D gene: NA
clone size: few
CDR3 DNA: TGTGCCAGCAGTTCCCCGGGACGCTATAATTCACCCCTCCACTTT
CDR3 protein: CASSSPGRYNSPLHF

J gene: TRBJ2-7
V gene: TRBV4-2
D gene: NA
clone size: once
CDR3 DNA: TGTGCCAGCAGCCAAGGGGAACAGTTTGATAGCGAGCAGTACTTC
CDR3 protein: CASSQGEQFDSEQYF

J gene: TRBJ2-1
V gene: TRBV5-4
D gene: NA
clone size: once
CDR3 DNA: TGTGCCAGCAGCTTGGACGCGGGGAACTACAATGAGCAGTTCTTC
CDR3 protein: CASSLDAGNYNEQFF

J gene: TRBJ1-1
V gene: TRBV2
D gene: TRBD1
clone size: NA
CDR3 DNA: TGTGCCAGCAGGTTTGGACAGGGACGAGCTTTCTTT
CDR3 protein: CASRFGQGRAFF

J gene: TRBJ1-2
V gene: TRBV10-1
D gene: NA
clone size: NA
CDR3 DNA: TGCGCCAGCAGGGGACCTGGCCCCTCTAACTATGGCTACACCTTC
CDR3 protein: CASRGPGPSNYGYTF

J gene: TRBJ2-1
V gene: TRBV29-1
D gene: TRBD2
clone size: NA
CDR3 DNA: TGCAGCTCCGTAGCGGGAGGCCGGGGGAATGAGCAGTTCTTC
CDR3 protein: CSSVAGGRGNEQFF

J gene: TRBJ2-7
V gene: TRBV9
D gene: NA
clone size: NA
CDR3 DNA: TGTGCCAGCAGCGTAGGGAGGGGACAGTCCTACGAGCAGTACTTC
CDR3 protein: CASSVGRGQSYEQYF

J gene: TRBJ1-5
V gene: TRBV25-1
D gene: NA
clone size: NA
CDR3 DNA: TGTGCCAGCAGTGTAACAACTAGCAATCAGCCCCAGCATTTT
CDR3 protein: CASSVTTSNQPQHF

J gene: TRBJ2-2
V gene: TRBV24-1
D gene: TRBD2
clone size: NA
CDR3 DNA: TGTGCCACCAGTGCAGCAAGCGGGAGAGGTACCGGGGAGCTGTTTTTT
CDR3 protein: CATSAASGRGTGELFF

J gene: TRBJ2-7
V gene: TRBV3-1/TRBV3-2
D gene: NA
clone size: NA
CDR3 DNA: TGTGCCAGCAGTCCGGGCCTAAGCGTCTACGAGCAGTACTTC
CDR3 protein: CASSPGLSVYEQYF

J gene: TRBJ2-3
V gene: TRBV7-2
D gene: TRBD2
clone size: NA
CDR3 DNA: TGTGCCAGCAGCTTAGCGCTGGCTCGCGGGGGGCCAGATACGCAGTATTTT
CDR3 protein: CASSLALARGGPDTQYF

J gene: TRBJ1-4
V gene: TRBV7-6
D gene: NA
clone size: NA
CDR3 DNA: TGTGCCAGCAAACGGCAGGGTTCTGAAAAACTGTTTTTT
CDR3 protein: CASKRQGSEKLFF

J gene: TRBJ1-1
V gene: TRBV9
D gene: NA
clone size: NA
CDR3 DNA: TGTGCCAGCAGCAGCGGATTGACAGTCAACACTGAAGCTTTCTTT
CDR3 protein: CASSSGLTVNTEAFF

J gene: TRBJ1-6
V gene: TRBV20-1
D gene: NA
clone size: once
CDR3 DNA: TGCAGTGCTAGTCAGGATAGGGGAACCTATAATTCACCCCTCCACTTT
CDR3 protein: CSASQDRGTYNSPLHF

J gene: TRBJ1-5
V gene: TRBV6-1
D gene: TRBD1
clone size: NA
CDR3 DNA: TGTGCCAGCAGTGAAGGTACAGGGGGCTACAATCAGCCCCAGCATTTT
CDR3 protein: CASSEGTGGYNQPQHF

J gene: TRBJ2-2
V gene: TRBV7-2
D gene: TRBD2
clone size: NA
CDR3 DNA: TGTGCCAGCAGCCAGACTAGCGGCCCGGGGGGCGGGGAGCTGTTTTTT
CDR3 protein: CASSQTSGPGGGELFF

J gene: TRBJ1-2
V gene: TRBV5-4
D gene: NA
clone size: few
CDR3 DNA: TGTGCCAGCAGCTTGGTAGGGGTAAACTATGGCTACACCTTC
CDR3 protein: CASSLVGVNYGYTF

J gene: TRBJ2-6
V gene: TRBV29-1
D gene: NA
clone size: NA
CDR3 DNA: TGCAGCGTTGAAGTGGACGTCAACTCTGGGGCCAACGTCCTGACTTTC
CDR3 protein: CSVEVDVNSGANVLTF

J gene: TRBJ2-7
V gene: TRBV27
D gene: NA
clone size: NA
CDR3 DNA: TGTGCCAGCAGTTTACGTAGGACCCTCAACTACGAGCAGTACTTC
CDR3 protein: CASSLRRTLNYEQYF

J gene: TRBJ2-7
V gene: TRBV6-5
D gene: TRBD1
clone size: NA
CDR3 DNA: TGTGCCAGCAGTCGGGACAGACTGACCACCTACGAGCAGTACTTC
CDR3 protein: CASSRDRLTTYEQYF

J gene: TRBJ1-2
V gene: TRBV19
D gene: NA
clone size: NA
CDR3 DNA: TGTGCCAGTAGTATAGTGGGATCTCCTCACCCTGACGGCTACACCTTC
CDR3 protein: CASSIVGSPHPDGYTF

J gene: TRBJ1-3
V gene: TRBV5-6
D gene: NA
clone size: NA
CDR3 DNA: TGTGCCAGCAGCCCCCTGGGCTCTGGAAACACCATATATTTT
CDR3 protein: CASSPLGSGNTIYF

J gene: TRBJ2-7
V gene: TRBV11-2
D gene: NA
clone size: few
CDR3 DNA: TGTGCCAGCAGCTTAGAAAGGTTTATCGACGAGCAGTACTTC
CDR3 protein: CASSLERFIDEQYF

J gene: TRBJ2-1
V gene: TRBV5-1
D gene: TRBD1
clone size: once
CDR3 DNA: TGCGCCAGCAGCTTGGTTCCCCGGGACAGGGGGTCGAATGAGCAGTTCTTC
CDR3 protein: CASSLVPRDRGSNEQFF

J gene: TRBJ2-5
V gene: TRBV29-1
D gene: TRBD2
clone size: NA
CDR3 DNA: TGCAGCGTTGAAAAGAGGGAGGGAGAGACCCAGTACTTC
CDR3 protein: CSVEKREGETQYF

J gene: TRBJ1-5
V gene: TRBV27
D gene: NA
clone size: NA
CDR3 DNA: TGTGCCAGCAGTTCTTTTCGCAATCAGCCCCAGCATTTT
CDR3 protein: CASSSFRNQPQHF

J gene: TRBJ1-2
V gene: TRBV7-8
D gene: NA
clone size: NA
CDR3 DNA: TGTGCCAGCAGCTTAGCGGAGGGAAGAGCTAACTATGGCTACACCTTC
CDR3 protein: CASSLAEGRANYGYTF

J gene: TRBJ2-2
V gene: TRBV2
D gene: TRBD2
clone size: NA
CDR3 DNA: TGTGCCAGCAGCGAATTTCGGGGGGTGGCTGCCGGGGAGCTGTTTTTT
CDR3 protein: CASSEFRGVAAGELFF

J gene: TRBJ1-6
V gene: TRBV7-2
D gene: TRBD1
clone size: NA
CDR3 DNA: TGTGCCAGCAGTCGGGGACAGGGGGGTTCTATCGATTCACCCCTCCACTTT
CDR3 protein: CASSRGQGGSIDSPLHF

J gene: TRBJ1-5
V gene: TRBV30
D gene: TRBD1
clone size: NA
CDR3 DNA: TGTGCCTGGAACGAGGGAGACAGGGAGGGACAGCCCCAGCATTTT
CDR3 protein: CAWNEGDREGQPQHF

J gene: TRBJ2-7
V gene: TRBV19
D gene: TRBD1
clone size: NA
CDR3 DNA: TGTGCCAGTAGTACCTACCGGGACAGTGGGTACGAGCAGTACTTC
CDR3 protein: CASSTYRDSGYEQYF

J gene: TRBJ2-7
V gene: TRBV4-3
D gene: NA
clone size: NA
CDR3 DNA: TGCGCCAGCAGCCAAGATGCGGCGGCCTGGGGCCACGAGCAGTACTTC
CDR3 protein: CASSQDAAAWGHEQYF

J gene: TRBJ2-7
V gene: TRBV5-1
D gene: TRBD1
clone size: NA
CDR3 DNA: TGCGCCAGCAGCTCACCCGGTTCAGGGGGCTACGAGCAGTACTTC
CDR3 protein: CASSSPGSGGYEQYF

J gene: TRBJ1-2
V gene: TRBV2
D gene: NA
clone size: NA
CDR3 DNA: TGTGCCAGCAGTGACGGGCTTTATGGCTACACCTTC
CDR3 protein: CASSDGLYGYTF

J gene: TRBJ1-5
V gene: TRBV10-3
D gene: NA
clone size: NA
CDR3 DNA: TGTGCCACCAAGGGGTGGCAGGACAATCAGCCCCAGCATTTT
CDR3 protein: CATKGWQDNQPQHF

J gene: TRBJ2-1
V gene: TRBV25-1
D gene: NA
clone size: once
CDR3 DNA: TGTGCCAGCAGTCATGATGAGCAGTTCTTC
CDR3 protein: CASSHDEQFF

J gene: TRBJ1-2
V gene: TRBV5-1
D gene: NA
clone size: NA
CDR3 DNA: TGCGCCAGCAGCTTGGGGGGCCCAGTCTATGGCTACACCTTC
CDR3 protein: CASSLGGPVYGYTF

J gene: TRBJ1-2
V gene: TRBV5-4
D gene: TRBD1
clone size: once
CDR3 DNA: TGTGCCAGCAGCTTGGCCACAGGGGGCGTGGGCTACACCTTC
CDR3 protein: CASSLATGGVGYTF

J gene: TRBJ2-1
V gene: TRBV7-6
D gene: NA
clone size: NA
CDR3 DNA: TGTGCCAGCAGCCGAGGGGGGGCCCCAGACAATGAGCAGTTCTTC
CDR3 protein: CASSRGGAPDNEQFF